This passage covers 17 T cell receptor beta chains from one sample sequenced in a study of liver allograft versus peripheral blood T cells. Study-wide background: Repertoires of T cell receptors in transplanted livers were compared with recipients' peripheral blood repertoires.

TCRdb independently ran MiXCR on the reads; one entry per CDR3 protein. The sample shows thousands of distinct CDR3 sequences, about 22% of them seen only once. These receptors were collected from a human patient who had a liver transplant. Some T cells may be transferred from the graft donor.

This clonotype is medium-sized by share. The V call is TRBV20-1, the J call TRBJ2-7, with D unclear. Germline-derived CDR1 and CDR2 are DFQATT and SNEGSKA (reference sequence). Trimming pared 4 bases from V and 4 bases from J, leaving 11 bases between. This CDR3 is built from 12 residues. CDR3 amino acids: CSAKTQEYEQYF. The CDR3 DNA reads TGCAGTGCTAAGACTCAAGAATACGAGCAGTACTTC.

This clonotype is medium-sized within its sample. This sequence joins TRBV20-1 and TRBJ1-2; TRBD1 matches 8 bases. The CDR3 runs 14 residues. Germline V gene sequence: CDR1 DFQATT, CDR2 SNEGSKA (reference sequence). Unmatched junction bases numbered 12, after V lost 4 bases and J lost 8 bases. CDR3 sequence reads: CSANTGGQVGGYTF. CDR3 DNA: TGCAGTGCTAATACCGGGGGACAGGTGGGGGGCTACACCTTC.

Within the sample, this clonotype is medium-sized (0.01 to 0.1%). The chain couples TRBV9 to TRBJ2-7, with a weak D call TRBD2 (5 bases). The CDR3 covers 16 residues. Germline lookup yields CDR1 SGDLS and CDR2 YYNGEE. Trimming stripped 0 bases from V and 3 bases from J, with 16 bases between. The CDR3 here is CASSVAPTPLVYEQYF. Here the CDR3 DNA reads TGTGCCAGCAGCGTAGCCCCCACTCCACTAGTCTACGAGCAGTACTTC.

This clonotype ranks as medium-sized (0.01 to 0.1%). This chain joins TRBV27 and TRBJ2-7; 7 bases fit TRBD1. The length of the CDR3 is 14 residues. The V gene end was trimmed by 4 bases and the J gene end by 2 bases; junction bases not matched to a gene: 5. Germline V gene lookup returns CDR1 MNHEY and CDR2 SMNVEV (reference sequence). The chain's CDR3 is CASSSRTGPYEQYF. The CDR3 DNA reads TGTGCCAGCAGTTCCCGGACAGGCCCCTACGAGCAGTACTTC.

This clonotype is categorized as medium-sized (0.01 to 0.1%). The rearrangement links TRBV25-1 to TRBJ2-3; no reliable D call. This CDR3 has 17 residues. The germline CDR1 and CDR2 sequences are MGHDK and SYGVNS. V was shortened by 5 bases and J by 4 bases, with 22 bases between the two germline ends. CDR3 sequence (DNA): TGTGCCAGCAGTCCCTCGGCCACGTGGTGGGCCTCAGATACGCAGTATTTT. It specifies CASSPSATWWASDTQYF. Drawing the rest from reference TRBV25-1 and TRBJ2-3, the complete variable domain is EADIYQTPRYLVIGTGKKITLECSQTMGHDKMYWYQQDPGMELHLIHYSYGVNSTEKGDLSSESTVSRIRTEHFPLTLESARPSHTSQYLCASSPSATWWASDTQYFGPGTRLTVL.

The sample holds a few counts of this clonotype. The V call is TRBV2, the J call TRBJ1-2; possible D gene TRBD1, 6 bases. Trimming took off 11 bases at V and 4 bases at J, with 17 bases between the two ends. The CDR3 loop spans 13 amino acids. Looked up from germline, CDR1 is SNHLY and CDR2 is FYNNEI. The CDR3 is CAGTQGSPYGYTF. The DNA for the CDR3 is TGTGCCGGGACACAGGGATCCCCCTATGGCTACACCTTC. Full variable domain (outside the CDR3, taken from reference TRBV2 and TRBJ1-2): EPEVTQTPSHQVTQMGQEVILRCVPISNHLYFYWYRQILGQKVEFLVSFYNNEISEKSEIFDDQFSVERPDGSNFTLKIRSTKLEDSAMYFCAGTQGSPYGYTFGSGTRLTVV.

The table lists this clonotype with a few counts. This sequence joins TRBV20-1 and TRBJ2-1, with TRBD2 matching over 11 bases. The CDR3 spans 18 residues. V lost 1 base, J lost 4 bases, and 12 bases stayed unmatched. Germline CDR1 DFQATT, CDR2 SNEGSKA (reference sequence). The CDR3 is CSARAVPGTSGPYNEQFF. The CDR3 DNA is TGCAGTGCTAGAGCCGTTCCCGGGACTAGCGGCCCTTACAATGAGCAGTTCTTC.

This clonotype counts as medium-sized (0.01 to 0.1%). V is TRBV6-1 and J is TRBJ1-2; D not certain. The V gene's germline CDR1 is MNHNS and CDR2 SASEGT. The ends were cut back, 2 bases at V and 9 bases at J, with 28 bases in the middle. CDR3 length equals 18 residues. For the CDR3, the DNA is TGTGCCAGCAGTGAACACTCTACCGGGTGGGCTATTTCTTGGAGCTACACCTTC. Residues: CASSEHSTGWAISWSYTF.

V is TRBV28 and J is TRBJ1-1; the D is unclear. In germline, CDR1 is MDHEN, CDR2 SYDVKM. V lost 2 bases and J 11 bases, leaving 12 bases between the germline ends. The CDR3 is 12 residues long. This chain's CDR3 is CASSLIGLAAFF. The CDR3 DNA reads TGTGCCAGCAGTTTAATCGGATTAGCGGCTTTCTTT.

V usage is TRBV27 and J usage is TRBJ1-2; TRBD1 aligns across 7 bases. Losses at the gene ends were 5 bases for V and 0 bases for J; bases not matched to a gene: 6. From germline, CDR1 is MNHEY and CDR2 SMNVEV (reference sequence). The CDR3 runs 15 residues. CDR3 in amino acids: CASSRRDSSNYGYTF. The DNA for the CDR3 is TGTGCCAGCAGTCGCCGGGACAGTTCTAACTATGGCTACACCTTC.

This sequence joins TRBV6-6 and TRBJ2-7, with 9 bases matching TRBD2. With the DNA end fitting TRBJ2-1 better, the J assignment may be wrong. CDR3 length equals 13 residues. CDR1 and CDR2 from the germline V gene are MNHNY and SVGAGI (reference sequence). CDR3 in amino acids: CASSRTSVNEQFF. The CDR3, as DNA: TGTGCCAGCAGCCGGACTAGCGTCAATGAGCAGTTCTTC.

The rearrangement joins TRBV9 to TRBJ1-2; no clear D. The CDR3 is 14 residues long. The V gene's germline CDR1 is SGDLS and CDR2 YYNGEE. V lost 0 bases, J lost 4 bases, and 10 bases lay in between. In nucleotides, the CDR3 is TGTGCCAGCAGCGTAGCGGGAGAGCTCTATGGCTACACCTTC. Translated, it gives CASSVAGELYGYTF.

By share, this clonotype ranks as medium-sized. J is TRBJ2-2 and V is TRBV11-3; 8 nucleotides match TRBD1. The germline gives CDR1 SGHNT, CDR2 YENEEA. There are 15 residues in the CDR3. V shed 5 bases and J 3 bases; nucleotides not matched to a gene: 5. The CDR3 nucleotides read TGTGCCAGCAGCACGACAGGGGCTTACACCGGGGAGCTGTTTTTT. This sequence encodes CASSTTGAYTGELFF.

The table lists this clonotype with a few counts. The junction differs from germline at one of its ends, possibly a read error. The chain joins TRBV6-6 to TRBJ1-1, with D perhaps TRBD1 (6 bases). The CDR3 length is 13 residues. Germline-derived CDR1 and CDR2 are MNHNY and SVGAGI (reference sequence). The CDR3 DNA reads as TGTGCCAGCAGTTACTCGAGAGAACAGGGAACCTCCTTT. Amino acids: CASSYSREQGTSF.

CDR3 amino acids: CASSTTTGLGPTGELFF. CDR3 nucleotides: TGTGCCAGCTCTACCACCACCGGGTTAGGGCCCACCGGGGAGCTGTTTTTT. The rearrangement links TRBV18 to TRBJ2-2; no reliable D call. The ends were cut back, 6 bases at V and 4 bases at J, with 21 bases in the middle. In germline, CDR1 is KGHSH, CDR2 LQKENI. The length of the CDR3 is 17 residues.

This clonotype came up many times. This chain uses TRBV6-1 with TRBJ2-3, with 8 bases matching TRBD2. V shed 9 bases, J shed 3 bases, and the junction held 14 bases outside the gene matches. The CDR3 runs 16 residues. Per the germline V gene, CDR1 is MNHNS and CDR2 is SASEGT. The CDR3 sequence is CARRTGGGKMTDTQYF. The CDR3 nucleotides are TGTGCCAGGAGGACTGGCGGGGGGAAAATGACAGATACGCAGTATTTT.

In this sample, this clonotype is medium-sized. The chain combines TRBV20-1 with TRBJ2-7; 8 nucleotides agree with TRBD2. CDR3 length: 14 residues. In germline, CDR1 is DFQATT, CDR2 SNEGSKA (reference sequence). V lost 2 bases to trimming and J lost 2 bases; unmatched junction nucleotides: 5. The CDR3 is CSARLAGGPYEQYF. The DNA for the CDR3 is TGCAGTGCTAGACTCGCGGGAGGCCCCTACGAGCAGTACTTC.